This record looks at one T cell receptor (beta chain) sequence and its context. The antigen remains unidentified. The repertoire was sequenced with immunoSEQ multiplex PCR; TCRdb's copy has only in-frame clones and lacks some. In the table there are some 5,000 clones, about four fifths of which are singletons. The CDR3 has 13 amino acids. Germline CDR1 reads SGHDT; CDR2 reads YYEEEE. Trimming at V came to 4 bases and at J to 6 bases, leaving 6 bases not matched to a gene. This sample stems from a study of immune evolution from preneoplasia to lung adenocarcinoma. The study, taken as a whole, reports: Later-stage lesions seemingly showed higher T cell density and diversity than normal lung. Normal lung had the highest top T cell clone frequencies.

Patient tissue came from resections in Japan or China, 2014–2017. This sequence joins TRBV5-6 and TRBJ2-7; 8 bases agree with TRBD2. What was sequenced was FFPE adjacent normal lung tissue. This TCR was sampled from a donor at least 70 years old with lung adenocarcinoma. In DNA, the CDR3 is TGTGCCAGCAGCGTAGCGGGATTCACCGAGCAGTACTTC. It encodes CASSVAGFTEQYF.